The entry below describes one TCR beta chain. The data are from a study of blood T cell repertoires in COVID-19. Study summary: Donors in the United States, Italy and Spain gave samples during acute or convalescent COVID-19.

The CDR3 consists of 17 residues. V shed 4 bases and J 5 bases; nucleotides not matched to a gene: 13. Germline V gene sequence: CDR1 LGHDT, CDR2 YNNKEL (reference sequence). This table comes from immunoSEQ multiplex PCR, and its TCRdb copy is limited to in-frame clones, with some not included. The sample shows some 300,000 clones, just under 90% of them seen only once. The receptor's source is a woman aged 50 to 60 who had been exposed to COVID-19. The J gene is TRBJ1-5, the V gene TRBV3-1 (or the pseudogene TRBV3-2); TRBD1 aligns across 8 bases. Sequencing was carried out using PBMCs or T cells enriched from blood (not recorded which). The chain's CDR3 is CASSPNGQGRYYQPQHF. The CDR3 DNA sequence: TGTGCCAGCAGCCCCAATGGACAGGGTAGGTATTATCAGCCCCAGCATTTT.